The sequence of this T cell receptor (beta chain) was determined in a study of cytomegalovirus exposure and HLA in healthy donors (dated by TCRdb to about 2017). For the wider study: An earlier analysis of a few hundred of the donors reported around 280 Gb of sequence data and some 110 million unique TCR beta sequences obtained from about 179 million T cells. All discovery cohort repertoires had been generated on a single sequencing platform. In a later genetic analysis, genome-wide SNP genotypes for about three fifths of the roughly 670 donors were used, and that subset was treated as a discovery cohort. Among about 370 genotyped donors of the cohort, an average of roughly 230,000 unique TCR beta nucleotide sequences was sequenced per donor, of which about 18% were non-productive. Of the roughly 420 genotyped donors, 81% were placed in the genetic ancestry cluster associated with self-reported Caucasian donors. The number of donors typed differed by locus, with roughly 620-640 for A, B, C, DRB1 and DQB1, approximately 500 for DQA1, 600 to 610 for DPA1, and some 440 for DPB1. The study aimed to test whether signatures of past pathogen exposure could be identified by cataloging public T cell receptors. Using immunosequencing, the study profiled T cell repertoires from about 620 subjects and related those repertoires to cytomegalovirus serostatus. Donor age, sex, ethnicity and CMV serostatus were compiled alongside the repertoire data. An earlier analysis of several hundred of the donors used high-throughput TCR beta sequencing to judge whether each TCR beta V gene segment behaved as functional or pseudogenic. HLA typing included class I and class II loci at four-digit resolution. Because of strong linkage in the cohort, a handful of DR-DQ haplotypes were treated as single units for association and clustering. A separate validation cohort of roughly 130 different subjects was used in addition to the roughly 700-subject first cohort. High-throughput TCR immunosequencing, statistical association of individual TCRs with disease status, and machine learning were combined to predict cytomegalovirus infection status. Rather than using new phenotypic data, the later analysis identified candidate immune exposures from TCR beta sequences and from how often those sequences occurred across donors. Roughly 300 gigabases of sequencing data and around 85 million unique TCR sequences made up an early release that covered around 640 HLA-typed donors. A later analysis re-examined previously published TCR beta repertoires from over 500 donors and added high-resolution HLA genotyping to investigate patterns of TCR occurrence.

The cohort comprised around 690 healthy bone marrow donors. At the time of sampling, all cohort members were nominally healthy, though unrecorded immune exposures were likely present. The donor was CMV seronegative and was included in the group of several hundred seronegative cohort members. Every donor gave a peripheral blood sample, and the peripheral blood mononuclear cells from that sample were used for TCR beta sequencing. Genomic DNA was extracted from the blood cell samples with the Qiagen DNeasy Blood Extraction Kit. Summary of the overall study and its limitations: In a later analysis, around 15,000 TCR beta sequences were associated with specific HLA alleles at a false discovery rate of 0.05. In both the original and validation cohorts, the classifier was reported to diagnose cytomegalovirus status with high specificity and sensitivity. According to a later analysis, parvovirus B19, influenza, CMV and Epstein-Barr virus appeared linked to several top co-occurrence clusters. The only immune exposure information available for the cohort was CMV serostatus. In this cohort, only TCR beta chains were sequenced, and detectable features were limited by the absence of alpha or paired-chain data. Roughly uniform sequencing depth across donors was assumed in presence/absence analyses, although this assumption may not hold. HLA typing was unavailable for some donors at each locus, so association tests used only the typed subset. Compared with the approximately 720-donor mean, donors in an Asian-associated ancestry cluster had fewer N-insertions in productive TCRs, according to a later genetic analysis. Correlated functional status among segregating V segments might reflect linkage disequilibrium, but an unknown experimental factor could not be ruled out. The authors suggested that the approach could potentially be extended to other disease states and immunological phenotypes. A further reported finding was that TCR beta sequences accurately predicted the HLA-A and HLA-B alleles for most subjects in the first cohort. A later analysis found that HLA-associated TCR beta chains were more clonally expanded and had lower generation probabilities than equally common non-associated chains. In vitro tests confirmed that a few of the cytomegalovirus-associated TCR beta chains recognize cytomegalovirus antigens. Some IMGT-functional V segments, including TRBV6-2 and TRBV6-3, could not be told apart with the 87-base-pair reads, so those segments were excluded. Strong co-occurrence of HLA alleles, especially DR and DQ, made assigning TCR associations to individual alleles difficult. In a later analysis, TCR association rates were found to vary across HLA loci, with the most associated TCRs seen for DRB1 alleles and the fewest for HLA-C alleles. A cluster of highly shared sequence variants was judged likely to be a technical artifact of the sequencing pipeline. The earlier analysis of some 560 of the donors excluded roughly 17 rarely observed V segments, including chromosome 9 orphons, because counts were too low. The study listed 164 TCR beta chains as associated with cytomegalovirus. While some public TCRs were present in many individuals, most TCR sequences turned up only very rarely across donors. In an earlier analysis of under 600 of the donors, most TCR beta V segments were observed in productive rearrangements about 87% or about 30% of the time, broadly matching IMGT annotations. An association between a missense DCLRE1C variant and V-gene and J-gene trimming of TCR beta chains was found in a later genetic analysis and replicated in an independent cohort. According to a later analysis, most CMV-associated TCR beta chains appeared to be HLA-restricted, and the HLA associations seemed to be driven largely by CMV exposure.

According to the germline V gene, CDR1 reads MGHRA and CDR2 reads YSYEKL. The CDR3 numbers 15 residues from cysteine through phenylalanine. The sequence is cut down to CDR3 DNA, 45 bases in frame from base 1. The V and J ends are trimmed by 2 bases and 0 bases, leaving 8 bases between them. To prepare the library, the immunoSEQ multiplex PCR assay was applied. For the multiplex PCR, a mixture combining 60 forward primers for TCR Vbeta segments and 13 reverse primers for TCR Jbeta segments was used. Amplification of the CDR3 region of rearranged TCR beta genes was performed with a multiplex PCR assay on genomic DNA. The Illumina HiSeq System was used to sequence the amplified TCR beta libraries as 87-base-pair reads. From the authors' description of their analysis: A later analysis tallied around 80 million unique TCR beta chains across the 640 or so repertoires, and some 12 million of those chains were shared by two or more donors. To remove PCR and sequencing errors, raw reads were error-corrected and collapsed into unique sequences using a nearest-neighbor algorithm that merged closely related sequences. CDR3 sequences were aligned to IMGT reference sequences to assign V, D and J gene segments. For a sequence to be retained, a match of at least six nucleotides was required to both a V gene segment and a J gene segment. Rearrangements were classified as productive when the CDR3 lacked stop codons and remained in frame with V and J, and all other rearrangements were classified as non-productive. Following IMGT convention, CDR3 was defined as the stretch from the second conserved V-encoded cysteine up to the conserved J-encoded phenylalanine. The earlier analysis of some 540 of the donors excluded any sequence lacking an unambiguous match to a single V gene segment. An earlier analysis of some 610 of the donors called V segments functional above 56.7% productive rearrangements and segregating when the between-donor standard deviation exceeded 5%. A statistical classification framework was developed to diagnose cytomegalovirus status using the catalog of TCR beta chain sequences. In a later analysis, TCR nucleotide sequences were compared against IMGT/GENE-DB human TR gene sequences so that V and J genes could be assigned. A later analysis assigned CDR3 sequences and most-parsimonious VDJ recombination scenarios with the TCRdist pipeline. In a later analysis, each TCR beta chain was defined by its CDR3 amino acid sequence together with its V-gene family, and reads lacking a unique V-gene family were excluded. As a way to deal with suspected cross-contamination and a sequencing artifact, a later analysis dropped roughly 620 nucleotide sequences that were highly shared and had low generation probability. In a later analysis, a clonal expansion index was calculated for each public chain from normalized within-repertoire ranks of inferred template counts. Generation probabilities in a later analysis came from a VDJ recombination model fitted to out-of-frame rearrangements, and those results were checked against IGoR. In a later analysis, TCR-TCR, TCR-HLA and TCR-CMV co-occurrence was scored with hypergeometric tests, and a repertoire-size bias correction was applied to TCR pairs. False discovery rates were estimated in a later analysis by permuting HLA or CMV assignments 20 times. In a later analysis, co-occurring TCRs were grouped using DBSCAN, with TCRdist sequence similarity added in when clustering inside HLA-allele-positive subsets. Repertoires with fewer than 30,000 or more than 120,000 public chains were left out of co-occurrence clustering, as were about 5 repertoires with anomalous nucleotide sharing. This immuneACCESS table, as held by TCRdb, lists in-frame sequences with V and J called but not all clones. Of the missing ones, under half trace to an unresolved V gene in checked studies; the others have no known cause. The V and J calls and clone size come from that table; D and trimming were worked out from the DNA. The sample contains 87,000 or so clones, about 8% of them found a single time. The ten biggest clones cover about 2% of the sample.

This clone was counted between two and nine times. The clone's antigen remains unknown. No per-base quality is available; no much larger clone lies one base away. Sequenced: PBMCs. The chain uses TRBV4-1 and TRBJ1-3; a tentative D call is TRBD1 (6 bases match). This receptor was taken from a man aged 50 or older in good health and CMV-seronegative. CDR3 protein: CASSQQTGSGNTIYF. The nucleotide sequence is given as TGCGCCAGCAGCCAACAGACAGGCTCTGGAAACACCATATATTTT.